Reported below is one T cell receptor beta chain. Its antigen is unidentified. Germline CDR1 is SGHRS and CDR2 is YFSETQ. The CDR3 has 16 residues. The junction had 14 bases not matched to a gene; V was cut back by 4 bases and J by 7 bases. Generated by immunoSEQ multiplex PCR, the TCRdb table keeps only in-frame clones and is missing some. The sample holds over 110,000 clones; about 92% are singletons and the top ten take about 3%. This specimen comes from a study of T cell responses to AZD1222 COVID-19 vaccine. Overall study results and limits: Just 5 to 7 people given AZD1222 tested seropositive at baseline. Repertoire sampling was restricted to post-peak T cell response timepoints. Increases in Spike-specific TCR breadth and depth were seen after two AZD1222 doses.

This TCR came from an adult in good health. The genes are TRBV5-1 and TRBJ2-7, with TRBD2 matching over 10 bases. The specimen was peripheral blood, collected on day 0 of AZD1222 vaccination. Here the CDR3 DNA reads TGCGCCAGCAGCCTCGAGAGGCTAGCGGGAGTTAGTGAGCAGTACTTC. Protein product: CASSLERLAGVSEQYF.